These 14 T cell receptor beta chains originate from one sample sequenced in a study of blood T cell repertoires in COVID-19. Measured with immunoSEQ multiplex PCR; TCRdb has only the in-frame clones, and not every one. The sample shows approximately 70,000 clones, more than 75% of them seen only once. Specimen: peripheral blood. These receptors were collected from a human donor in a cohort sampled during active COVID-19.

The V and J genes are TRBV6-5 and TRBJ1-1; TRBD1 aligns across 7 bases. The CDR3 extends over 15 amino acids. The germline CDR1 and CDR2 sequences are MNHEY and SVGAGI. The V gene end was trimmed by 5 bases and the J gene end by 4 bases; junction bases not matched to a gene: 10. CDR3 DNA: TGTGCCAGCAGTCGGAATGAGGGGGCGATCACTGAAGCTTTCTTT. Translation gives CASSRNEGAITEAFF.

This rearrangement joins TRBV5-4 to TRBJ1-1; unclear D gene. The V end lost 2 bases, the J end lost 3 bases, and 11 bases lay between the germline ends. Germline-derived CDR1 and CDR2 are SGHNT and YYREEE (reference sequence). The CDR3 totals 14 residues. The CDR3 DNA is TGTGCCAGCAGCTTCCGAAGGGAGGACACTGAAGCTTTCTTT. It is translated as CASSFRREDTEAFF.

The chain recombines TRBV11-2 with TRBJ1-1, with D perhaps matching TRBD1 (6 bases). The V end was cut by 4 bases, the J end by 7 bases, with 16 bases between. Germline CDR1 is SGHAT and CDR2 is FQNNGV. The CDR3 sequence is 14 residues long. In nucleotides, the CDR3 is TGTGCCAGCAGCTCCCTTGACAGGAGAGATGAAGCTTTCTTT. As protein: CASSSLDRRDEAFF.

The chain couples TRBV2 to TRBJ1-2; TRBD1 might be the D (6 bases). Trimming removed 3 bases from V and 6 bases from J, with 11 bases in between. CDR1 SNHLY and CDR2 FYNNEI come from the germline V gene. The CDR3 runs to 13 residues. The CDR3 DNA sequence: TGTGCCAGCAGTGAGGGCAGGGGCGATGGCTACACCTTC. Translating it yields CASSEGRGDGYTF.

This chain links TRBV5-4 with TRBJ2-5; TRBD2 matches 7 bases. The CDR3 is 13 residues long. Germline V gene data show CDR1 as SGHNT and CDR2 as YYREEE (reference sequence). With V trimmed by 2 bases and J by 5 bases, 3 bases remained unmatched. CDR3 in DNA: TGTGCCAGCAGCTTTCGGGGAGGGGAGACCCAGTACTTC. Amino acid sequence: CASSFRGGETQYF.

The J gene is TRBJ2-1, the V gene TRBV6-5, with 9 bases identical to TRBD2. The CDR3 totals 15 residues. Looked up from germline, CDR1 is MNHEY and CDR2 is SVGAGI. The V gene end was trimmed by 6 bases and the J gene end by 6 bases; junction bases not matched to a gene: 9. The CDR3 loop reads CASSGGGLASNEQFF. CDR3 coding DNA: TGTGCCAGCAGCGGGGGGGGACTAGCCAGCAATGAGCAGTTCTTC.

The chain uses TRBV27 and TRBJ2-7; D is possibly TRBD1 (6 bases). V was cut by 3 bases and J by 2 bases, with 11 bases left in between. There are 14 residues in the CDR3. Germline V gene sequence: CDR1 MNHEY, CDR2 SMNVEV (reference sequence). CDR3 bases: TGTGCCAGCAGTTTGGGGCAGGGGCCCTACGAGCAGTACTTC. Translated: CASSLGQGPYEQYF.

The chain links TRBV19 to TRBJ1-6, with unresolved D. Germline V gene sequence: CDR1 LNHDA, CDR2 SQIVND (reference sequence). The CDR3 is made up of 13 amino acids. The V gene lost 7 bases and the J gene lost 7 bases, with 11 bases spanning the gap. The CDR3: CASKVALNSPLHF. In DNA form, the CDR3 reads TGTGCCAGTAAAGTGGCTTTAAATTCACCCCTCCACTTT.

The CDR3 spells CARSLEQADPSSPLHF. The CDR3 coding sequence is TGTGCCAGAAGCTTGGAACAGGCAGATCCCAGTTCACCCCTCCACTTT. J is TRBJ1-6 and V is TRBV5-3, with D possibly being TRBD1 (5 bases). TRBV5-3 is identified as an open reading frame with a role that is uncertain. The CDR3 runs 16 residues. V was clipped by 0 bases and J by 9 bases, with 16 bases between them.

V usage is TRBV6-5 and J usage is TRBJ1-1; D not certain. Germline lookup yields CDR1 MNHEY and CDR2 SVGAGI. This CDR3 has 13 residues. Trimming left V 6 bases short and J 0 bases short, with 8 bases between. DNA of the CDR3: TGTGCCAGCAGGGCAGACTTGAACACTGAAGCTTTCTTT. Its protein product is CASRADLNTEAFF.

The chain recombines TRBV27 with TRBJ2-7; TRBD1 matches 7 bases. Trimming at V came to 3 bases and at J to 3 bases, leaving 2 bases not matched to a gene. Germline CDR1 reads MNHEY; CDR2 reads SMNVEV (reference sequence). The CDR3 consists of 13 residues. CDR3 DNA sequence: TGTGCCAGCAGTTTGGCAGGGGGCTACGAGCAGTACTTC. This translates into CASSLAGGYEQYF.

The chain carries TRBV27 and TRBJ2-7, with 7 bases matching TRBD2. Germline lookup yields CDR1 MNHEY and CDR2 SMNVEV (reference sequence). Germline trimming cut 2 bases from V and 4 bases from J; bases unmatched to any gene: 8. The CDR3 sequence is 15 residues long. The CDR3 here is CASSLKVARGYEQYF. The CDR3 DNA follows: TGTGCCAGCAGTTTAAAGGTTGCGCGGGGGTACGAGCAGTACTTC.

The chain uses TRBV18 and TRBJ2-7; TRBD1 matches 10 bases. Germline CDR1 KGHSH, CDR2 LQKENI. V was clipped by 6 bases and J by 2 bases; unmatched bases: 4. The CDR3 sequence is 14 residues long. The CDR3 nucleotides read TGTGCCAGCTCGCTGACAGGGGGCACCTACGAGCAGTACTTC. Its translation: CASSLTGGTYEQYF.

The rearrangement uses TRBV6-5 and TRBJ1-2, with D possibly TRBD1 on 6 matching bases. The CDR3 covers 16 residues. Germline values: CDR1 MNHEY, CDR2 SVGAGI. Trimming pared 4 bases from V and 8 bases from J, leaving 23 bases between. Written as DNA, the CDR3 is TGTGCCAGCAGTTCTTTGGGGGCTCCGGTTTCCCACGGCTACACCTTC. Encoded protein: CASSSLGAPVSHGYTF.